Following are 9 T cell receptor beta chains from one sample sequenced in a study of early T cells in non-severe SARS-CoV-2 infection. TCRdb ran MiXCR on the 5' RACE reads and lists one entry per CDR3 protein. The table lists around 80,000 distinct CDR3 sequences, roughly 10% of them singletons. The sample in question was whole blood, obtained at baseline. Every receptor here comes from an adult who was a healthcare worker with PCR-confirmed SARS-CoV-2 infection or an uninfected control (not recorded which).

This chain links TRBV6-6 with TRBJ2-3; D might be TRBD2 (6 bases). Deletions cut 2 bases from V and 4 bases from J, with 10 bases between. This CDR3 spans 14 amino acids. CDR1 and CDR2 from the germline V gene are MNHNY and SVGAGI (reference sequence). The CDR3 reads CASSYAGTPDTQYF. The DNA of the CDR3 is TGTGCCAGCAGTTACGCGGGAACCCCAGATACGCAGTATTTT.

This clonotype was counted between two and nine times. The V gene is TRBV11-2, the J gene TRBJ2-7; TRBD2 is a possible D gene (6 bases). The CDR3 has 15 amino acids. Germline CDR1 is SGHAT and CDR2 is FQNNGV. V shed 4 bases and J shed 2 bases, with 15 bases lying between them. CDR3 sequence reads: CASSSDSPSAYEQYF. The CDR3, as DNA: TGTGCCAGCAGCTCAGACAGTCCTAGCGCCTACGAGCAGTACTTC.

The rearrangement uses TRBV27 and TRBJ1-5, with D hard to call. V shed 7 bases and J shed 4 bases, with 14 bases lying between them. This CDR3 region has 14 residues. Germline V CDR1 and CDR2: MNHEY, SMNVEV (reference sequence). This CDR3 is CASTPQAGNQPQHF. The CDR3, as DNA: TGTGCCAGCACCCCTCAGGCGGGAAATCAGCCCCAGCATTTT.

This clonotype was seen a few times. The chain couples TRBV5-6 to TRBJ1-1; no reliable D call. Germline CDR1 SGHDT, CDR2 YYEEEE. The CDR3 loop spans 12 amino acids. Between the trimmed V and J ends, which lost 1 base and 8 bases, there was a span of 9 bases. The CDR3 reads CASSLKGIEAFF. In DNA form, the CDR3 reads TGTGCCAGCAGCTTGAAGGGTATAGAAGCTTTCTTT.

This sequence joins TRBV5-1 and TRBJ2-1; 9 bases match TRBD2. This CDR3 spans 15 amino acids. Germline V lookup: CDR1 SGHRS, CDR2 YFSETQ. Germline trimming cut 0 bases from V and 5 bases from J; bases unmatched to any gene: 3. CDR3 residues: CASSLVPSGNNEQFF. DNA of the CDR3: TGCGCCAGCAGCTTGGTTCCTAGCGGGAACAATGAGCAGTTCTTC.

This clonotype was seen only a few times. V gene TRBV20-1 combines with J gene TRBJ1-1; D is unclear. CDR3 length: 14 residues. The V end was cut by 4 bases, the J end by 1 base, with 13 bases between. CDR1 and CDR2 from the germline V gene are DFQATT and SNEGSKA (reference sequence). The CDR3 region has the DNA TGCAGTGCTATCCGGCCGGCCGGGAACACTGAAGCTTTCTTT. It encodes CSAIRPAGNTEAFF.

This clonotype was seen a handful of times. This chain connects TRBV19 to TRBJ2-4, with TRBD2 matching over 7 bases. Germline-derived CDR1 and CDR2 are LNHDA and SQIVND (reference sequence). The trim removed 7 bases at V and 8 bases at J, leaving 8 bases unmatched. The CDR3 is made up of 13 amino acids. This chain's CDR3 is CASNNGRSDIQYF. CDR3 bases: TGTGCCAGTAATAACGGGAGGTCGGACATTCAGTACTTC. Full variable domain (outside the CDR3, taken from reference TRBV19 and TRBJ2-4): DGGITQSPKYLFRKEGQNVTLSCEQNLNHDAMYWYRQDPGQGLRLIYYSQIVNDFQKGDIAEGYSVSREKKESFPLTVTSAQKNPTAFYLCASNNGRSDIQYFGAGTRLSVL.

This clonotype has a handful of counts. This chain's CDR3 is CASSRTLLYNEQFF. In DNA form, the CDR3 reads TGTGCCAGCTCAAGGACTCTCCTCTACAATGAGCAGTTCTTC. The J gene is TRBJ2-1, the V gene TRBV28, with D tentatively TRBD2 (5 bases). The V and J ends lost 8 bases and 3 bases respectively, with 14 bases between them. The CDR3 spans 14 residues. CDR1 is MDHEN and CDR2 is SYDVKM in the germline V gene.

At least ten counts were recorded for this clonotype. The gene calls are TRBV10-2 and TRBJ2-4; 8 bases line up with TRBD2. V lost 5 bases to trimming and J lost 6 bases; unmatched junction nucleotides: 6. In germline, CDR1 is WSHSY, CDR2 SAAADI. This CDR3 spans 14 amino acids. CDR3 DNA sequence: TGCGCCAGCAGTCTCGGGGGGGCGGGAAACATTCAGTACTTC. Translation gives CASSLGGAGNIQYF.